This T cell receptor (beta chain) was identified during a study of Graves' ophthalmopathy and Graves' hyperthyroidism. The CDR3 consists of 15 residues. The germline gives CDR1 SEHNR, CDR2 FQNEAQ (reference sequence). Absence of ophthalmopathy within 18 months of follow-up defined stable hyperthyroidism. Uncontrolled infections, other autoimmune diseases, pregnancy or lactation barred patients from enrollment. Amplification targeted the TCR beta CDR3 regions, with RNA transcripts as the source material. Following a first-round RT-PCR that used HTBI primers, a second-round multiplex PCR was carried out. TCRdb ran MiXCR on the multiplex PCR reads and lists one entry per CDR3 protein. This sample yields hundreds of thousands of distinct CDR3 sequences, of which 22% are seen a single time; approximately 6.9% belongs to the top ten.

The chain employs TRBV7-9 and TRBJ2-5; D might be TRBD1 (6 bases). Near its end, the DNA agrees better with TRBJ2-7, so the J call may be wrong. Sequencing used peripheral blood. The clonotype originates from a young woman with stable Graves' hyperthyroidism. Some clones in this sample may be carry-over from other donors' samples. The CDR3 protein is CASSSGVDSSYEQYF. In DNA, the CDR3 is TGTGCCAGCAGCTCAGGGGTAGACAGCTCCTACGAGCAGTACTTC.